The rows below give T cell receptor beta chains drawn from one sample of a study of blood T cell repertoires in COVID-19. This table comes from immunoSEQ multiplex PCR, and its TCRdb copy is limited to in-frame clones, with some not included. The sample holds about 300,000 clones; 65% to 85% are singletons and the top ten take more than 1.1%. Material: peripheral blood. These receptors all come from a human donor with COVID-19, enrolled during active disease. The donor label of this sample is uncertain. The CDR3 runs from the conserved cysteine through the conserved F or W. A D gene is named only where the DNA matches it firmly. Clone size, where shown, is once, few, many, or a class for clones that have expanded.

J: TRBJ1-3
length: 16
V: TRBV19
D: TRBD1
size: -
DNA: TGTGCCAGTACCCCATACCAGGGGGGAGGCGGAAACACCATATATTTT
CDR3: CASTPYQGGGGNTIYF

J: TRBJ2-1
length: 16
V: TRBV6-6
D: TRBD2
size: -
DNA: TGTGCCAGCAGTTACTCGACTAGCGGGGGCATCAATGAGCAGTTCTTC
CDR3: CASSYSTSGGINEQFF

J: TRBJ2-7
length: 12
V: TRBV30
D: -
size: -
DNA: TGTGCCTGGAGTCCCTCCAGATACGAGCAGTACTTC
CDR3: CAWSPSRYEQYF

J: TRBJ1-1
length: 13
V: TRBV7-6
D: -
size: -
DNA: TGTGCCAGCAGCCGTACAGTGAACACTGAAGCTTTCTTT
CDR3: CASSRTVNTEAFF

J: TRBJ2-1
length: 14
V: TRBV30
D: TRBD2
size: -
DNA: TGTGCCTGGAGTCTGGGACTAGCGGACAATGAGCAGTTCTTC
CDR3: CAWSLGLADNEQFF

J: TRBJ2-5
length: 14
V: TRBV6-2/TRBV6-3
D: TRBD2
size: -
DNA: TGTGCCAGCAGTTCACTAGCGCTCCAAGAGACCCAGTACTTC
CDR3: CASSSLALQETQYF

J: TRBJ2-7
length: 15
V: TRBV19
D: -
size: once
DNA: TGTGCCAGTAGTTCCTTTCGGGACACCTCCTACGAGCAGTACTTC
CDR3: CASSSFRDTSYEQYF

J: TRBJ2-2
length: 16
V: TRBV7-2
D: -
size: -
DNA: TGTGCCAGCAGTCCATGGGCGCCCCAAAACACCGGGGAGCTGTTTTTT
CDR3: CASSPWAPQNTGELFF

J: TRBJ2-3
length: 15
V: TRBV18
D: TRBD1
size: -
DNA: TGTGCCAGCTCACCATCACAGGGGGCGGCAGATACGCAGTATTTT
CDR3: CASSPSQGAADTQYF

J: TRBJ1-5
length: 13
V: TRBV12-3/TRBV12-4
D: -
size: once
DNA: TGTGCCAGCAGTTTATCGGGCAATCAGCCCCAGCATTTT
CDR3: CASSLSGNQPQHF

J: TRBJ2-2
length: 16
V: TRBV19
D: -
size: -
DNA: TGTGCCAGTAGTATAGATCGACTTTTAGTCCCCGGGGAGCTGTTTTTT
CDR3: CASSIDRLLVPGELFF

J: TRBJ2-3
length: 13
V: TRBV11-3
D: -
size: -
DNA: TGTGCCAGCAGCTTAGATTCCCAGGATACGCAGTATTTT
CDR3: CASSLDSQDTQYF

J: TRBJ2-1
length: 14
V: TRBV29-1
D: TRBD2
size: -
DNA: TGCAGCTTTGGGGGGGGTTCCCTCTACAATGAGCAGTTCTTC
CDR3: CSFGGGSLYNEQFF

J: TRBJ1-2
length: 15
V: TRBV4-2
D: TRBD1
size: -
DNA: TGTGCCAGCAGCCAATCCGACAGGGAGTACTATGGCTACACCTTC
CDR3: CASSQSDREYYGYTF

J: TRBJ2-1
length: 15
V: TRBV9
D: TRBD2
size: few
DNA: TGTGCCAGCAGCGTATCTAGCGGGACGGGCCATGAGCAGTTCTTC
CDR3: CASSVSSGTGHEQFF

J: TRBJ1-6
length: 16
V: TRBV28
D: -
size: -
DNA: TGTGCCAGCAGTCCCGCGGGGGTGGATATTCATTCACCCCTCCACTTT
CDR3: CASSPAGVDIHSPLHF

J: TRBJ2-2
length: 17
V: TRBV10-1
D: TRBD2
size: once
DNA: TGCGCCAGCAGTGATGGAGCGGGAGGGCCAAGTACCGGGGAGCTGTTTTTT
CDR3: CASSDGAGGPSTGELFF

J: TRBJ2-1
length: 13
V: TRBV7-9
D: -
size: -
DNA: TGTGCCAGCAGCTTAGTTCTCGGAGTCGAGCAGTTCTTC
CDR3: CASSLVLGVEQFF

J: TRBJ2-3
length: 16
V: TRBV19
D: TRBD1
size: -
DNA: TGTGCCAGTAGGGATGACAGGGGGCTGGAGACAGATACGCAGTATTTT
CDR3: CASRDDRGLETDTQYF

J: TRBJ2-1
length: 18
V: TRBV11-2
D: TRBD2
size: -
DNA: TGTGCCAGCAGCTCGAGCCCGGGGACTAGCGGGCCTTACAATGAGCAGTTCTTC
CDR3: CASSSSPGTSGPYNEQFF

J: TRBJ1-1
length: 16
V: TRBV19
D: -
size: few
DNA: TGTGCCAGTAGTATAGTCGGCAGCGGGGAATACACTGAAGCTTTCTTT
CDR3: CASSIVGSGEYTEAFF

J: TRBJ2-5
length: 14
V: TRBV5-4
D: -
size: -
DNA: TGTGCCAGCAGCTTGCGGCAGGTACAAGAGACCCAGTACTTC
CDR3: CASSLRQVQETQYF

J: TRBJ2-1
length: 16
V: TRBV12-5
D: TRBD2
size: -
DNA: TGTGCTAGTGGTCCCCCATCTAGCGGGAGTCGAAATGAGCAGTTCTTC
CDR3: CASGPPSSGSRNEQFF

J: TRBJ1-5
length: 13
V: TRBV5-4
D: TRBD1
size: -
DNA: TGTGCCAGCAGCCTGGACAGGGGCCAGCCCCAGCATTTT
CDR3: CASSLDRGQPQHF

J: TRBJ1-5
length: 16
V: TRBV19
D: -
size: -
DNA: TGTGCCAGTAATCCCTCCGTGGGGGCAGTTCATCAGCCCCAGCATTTT
CDR3: CASNPSVGAVHQPQHF

J: TRBJ1-2
length: 14
V: TRBV3-1/TRBV3-2
D: -
size: -
DNA: TGTGCCAGCAGCCCCCTGGGGAGGCGCGGGGGCTACACCTTC
CDR3: CASSPLGRRGGYTF

J: TRBJ2-7
length: 15
V: TRBV3-1/TRBV3-2
D: TRBD2
size: -
DNA: TGTGCCAGCAGCGAAGGGCTAGCGGGACGAAAAGAGCAGTACTTC
CDR3: CASSEGLAGRKEQYF

J: TRBJ1-1
length: 14
V: TRBV10-2
D: -
size: -
DNA: TGCGCCAGCTCGTTAGGGAGGGGGGACACTGAAGCTTTCTTT
CDR3: CASSLGRGDTEAFF

J: TRBJ2-5
length: 14
V: TRBV11-3
D: -
size: -
DNA: TGTGCCAGCAGCCGGCCCGGACAGCAAGAGACCCAGTACTTC
CDR3: CASSRPGQQETQYF

J: TRBJ2-7
length: 13
V: TRBV19
D: -
size: -
DNA: TGTGCCAGTAGTCTGGGCTATTTCTACGAGCAGTACTTC
CDR3: CASSLGYFYEQYF

J: TRBJ2-1
length: 14
V: TRBV30
D: TRBD2
size: few
DNA: TGTGCCTGGAGTGGACTAGCGTCGGTCAATGAGCAGTTCTTC
CDR3: CAWSGLASVNEQFF

J: TRBJ2-3
length: 14
V: TRBV10-3
D: -
size: -
DNA: TGTGCCATCAGTGAGTCATCCGGCACAGATACGCAGTATTTT
CDR3: CAISESSGTDTQYF

J: TRBJ2-2
length: 14
V: TRBV6-5
D: TRBD2
size: -
DNA: TGTGCCAGCAGTTATTTGGGGGGGACCGGGGAGCTGTTTTTT
CDR3: CASSYLGGTGELFF

J: TRBJ2-7
length: 16
V: TRBV5-1
D: TRBD2
size: -
DNA: TGCGCCAGCAGCGTTGAAATAGCGGGAGGTGTCTCCGAGCAGTACTTC
CDR3: CASSVEIAGGVSEQYF

J: TRBJ2-3
length: 16
V: TRBV11-2
D: -
size: -
DNA: TGTGCCAGCAGCTTCGTTAGGACTTCCACCACAGATACGCAGTATTTT
CDR3: CASSFVRTSTTDTQYF

J: TRBJ1-6
length: 13
V: TRBV28
D: TRBD1
size: -
DNA: TGTGCCTGCCGACAGGGTGGCAATTCACCCCTCCACTTT
CDR3: CACRQGGNSPLHF

J: TRBJ2-3
length: 15
V: TRBV29-1
D: -
size: -
DNA: TGCAGCGTACCTGGGGTAGCGGCCGTCACAGATACGCAGTATTTT
CDR3: CSVPGVAAVTDTQYF

J: TRBJ2-1
length: 14
V: TRBV30
D: TRBD2
size: once
DNA: TGTGCCTGGAGTTTCACGGGAGGAAACAATGAGCAGTTCTTC
CDR3: CAWSFTGGNNEQFF

J: TRBJ2-5
length: 12
V: TRBV30
D: -
size: -
DNA: TGTGTCTGGAGTTCGGGTGCGGAGACCCAGTACTTC
CDR3: CVWSSGAETQYF

J: TRBJ1-6
length: 18
V: TRBV5-1
D: TRBD1
size: once
DNA: TGCGCCAGCAGCTTCTTTTCGGCCGGGACAGGGGGGAATTCACCCCTCCACTTT
CDR3: CASSFFSAGTGGNSPLHF

J: TRBJ1-1
length: 14
V: TRBV3-1/TRBV3-2
D: -
size: once
DNA: TGTGCCAGCAGCCAAGCCCGGAGGAACACTGAAGCTTTCTTT
CDR3: CASSQARRNTEAFF

J: TRBJ2-7
length: 15
V: TRBV28
D: TRBD1
size: -
DNA: TGTGCCAGCAGGATTTCGGGACAGGGGCTCTACGAGCAGTACTTC
CDR3: CASRISGQGLYEQYF

J: TRBJ2-5
length: 19
V: TRBV29-1
D: -
size: -
DNA: TGCAGCGTTGAAGATCAGGCAGCAGCGACAGGCCTCTCCCAAGAGACCCAGTACTTC
CDR3: CSVEDQAAATGLSQETQYF

J: TRBJ2-1
length: 14
V: TRBV29-1
D: -
size: -
DNA: TGCAGCCAGGCAGTAGGGGGAGCCGGGAATGAGCAGTTCTTC
CDR3: CSQAVGGAGNEQFF

J: TRBJ2-3
length: 20
V: TRBV19
D: TRBD2
size: once
DNA: TGTGCCAGTAGTCTCCGCCATGCTAGCGGGAGCTCATCTAGCACAGATACGCAGTATTTT
CDR3: CASSLRHASGSSSSTDTQYF